One sample yielded the 32 T cell receptor beta chains listed below, sequenced in a study of shared clonotypes between healthy human individuals. TCRdb's table, derived via immunoSEQ multiplex PCR, lists solely in-frame clones and lacks some. The data contain some 2.1 million clones, 85% to 95% of them singletons. Sequencing input: naive CD4+ T cells sorted from blood. Documented subset: CD45RA+ positively selected. The origin of the receptors is a man in his late teens or twenties in good health.

This clone was seen only once. The CDR3 sequence is CASSYSLRGGYTF. In nucleotides, the CDR3 is TGCGCCAGCAGCTATTCATTAAGAGGTGGCTACACCTTC. The rearrangement uses TRBV4-3 and TRBJ1-2; D is undetermined. The CDR3 length is 13 residues. Germline CDR1 is LGHNA and CDR2 is YSLEER. The V end lost 5 bases, the J end lost 7 bases, and 14 bases lay between the germline ends.

This clone was recorded only once. The V call is TRBV30, the J call TRBJ1-6; D gene unclear. Looked up from germline, CDR1 is GTSNPN and CDR2 is SVGIG (reference sequence). Trimming left V 1 base short and J 10 bases short, with 11 bases between. This CDR3 spans 13 amino acids. Here the CDR3 reads CAWSGGFSSPLHF. CDR3 coding DNA: TGTGCCTGGAGTGGGGGATTCTCGTCACCCCTCCACTTT.

The gene calls are TRBV6-5 and TRBJ1-1; 8 nucleotides agree with TRBD1. V shed 4 bases, J shed 2 bases, and the junction held 3 bases outside the gene matches. Germline values: CDR1 MNHEY, CDR2 SVGAGI. The CDR3 loop spans 14 amino acids. CDR3 sequence: CASSWTGPNTEAFF. CDR3 nucleotides: TGTGCCAGCAGTTGGACAGGGCCAAACACTGAAGCTTTCTTT.

The chain couples TRBV7-3 to TRBJ1-2, with TRBD1 matching over 12 bases. This CDR3 has 13 residues. Germline V CDR1 and CDR2: SGHTA, FQGTGA. Trimming removed 0 bases from V and 13 bases from J; junction bases left unmatched: 3. The CDR3 region has the DNA TGTGCCAGCAGCTTAACTCGGGACAGGGGGCCCACCTTC. This encodes CASSLTRDRGPTF.

The chain's CDR3 is CASRTGGFTDTQYF. CDR3 nucleotide sequence: TGCGCCAGCAGGACAGGAGGGTTTACAGATACGCAGTATTTT. The rearrangement uses TRBV5-1 and TRBJ2-3; the D call may be TRBD1 or TRBD2 (6 bases each). This CDR3 is 14 amino acids long. The germline V and J ends were trimmed by 5 bases and 3 bases, with 13 bases remaining between them. Per the germline V gene, CDR1 is SGHRS and CDR2 is YFSETQ.

The rearrangement links TRBV27 to TRBJ2-7; 9 bases map to TRBD2. CDR3 size: 18 residues. Trimming took 3 bases from V and 2 from J; bases not matched to a gene: 14. Germline CDR1 is MNHEY and CDR2 is SMNVEV (reference sequence). CDR3 bases: TGTGCCAGCAGTTTTAGACTTTCGGCGGGAGGGCTCCCCTACGAGCAGTACTTC. Protein: CASSFRLSAGGLPYEQYF.

The chain has TRBV5-6 and TRBJ2-7; 7 bases are a match to TRBD1. V lost 0 bases, J lost 1 base, and 4 bases stayed unmatched. The CDR3 consists of 15 residues. Germline-derived CDR1 and CDR2 are SGHDT and YYEEEE. CDR3: CASSLGETGSYEQYF. CDR3 bases: TGTGCCAGCAGCTTGGGGGAGACAGGGTCCTACGAGCAGTACTTC.

Concerning this clone itself: Different DNA sequences within this sample yield the same CDR3. CDR3 loop: CASSPGQPNSPLHF. Written as DNA, the CDR3 is TGTGCCAGCAGTCCCGGACAGCCCAATTCACCCCTCCACTTT. The chain carries TRBV27 and TRBJ1-6; a possible D gene is TRBD1 (6 bases). The CDR3 runs 14 residues. V was shortened by 5 bases and J by 7 bases, with 12 bases between the two germline ends. Per the germline V gene, CDR1 is MNHEY and CDR2 is SMNVEV (reference sequence).

The CDR3 DNA is TGTGCCAGTAGGGGGACCTCTAACTATGGCTACACCTTC. Protein sequence: CASRGTSNYGYTF. The chain links TRBV19 to TRBJ1-2, with D possibly matching TRBD1 (5 bases). CDR1 is LNHDA and CDR2 is SQIVND in the germline V gene (reference sequence). The CDR3 covers 13 residues. V lost 6 bases, J lost 0 bases, and 8 bases lay in between.

V usage is TRBV6-4 and J usage is TRBJ1-5; D uncertain. CDR1 and CDR2 (germline): MRHNA, SNTAGT. V was shortened by 3 bases and J by 6 bases, with 9 bases between the two germline ends. The CDR3 runs 13 residues. CDR3 coding DNA: TGTGCCAGCAGTGATTATTTGGGTCAGCCCCAGCATTTT. This sequence encodes CASSDYLGQPQHF.

The CDR3 here is CAITGTLGYGYTF. CDR3 DNA: TGTGCCATCACCGGGACACTGGGATATGGCTACACCTTC. J is TRBJ1-2 and V is TRBV10-3, with a tentative D call TRBD1 (6 bases). From germline, CDR1 is ENHRY and CDR2 SYGVKD. V was pared by 7 bases and J by 5 bases, with 14 bases between. This CDR3 contains 13 residues.

This chain joins TRBV30 and TRBJ1-1; a weak D match, TRBD1 (5 bases). The CDR3 is made up of 13 amino acids. In germline, CDR1 is GTSNPN, CDR2 SVGIG (reference sequence). Trimming shortened V by 2 bases and J by 1 base, and 8 bases separated the two germline ends. CDR3 protein: CAWSKQANTEAFF. The DNA of the CDR3 is TGTGCCTGGAGTAAACAGGCGAACACTGAAGCTTTCTTT.

CDR3 bases: TGCGCCAGCAGCTTGGTTGAGTCTAGCGGGAAAATTTACGAGCAGTACTTC. Translated: CASSLVESSGKIYEQYF. This rearrangement joins TRBV5-1 to TRBJ2-7, with 9 nucleotides matching TRBD2. V was clipped by 0 bases and J by 4 bases; unmatched bases: 11. Germline assignment: CDR1 SGHRS and CDR2 YFSETQ. CDR3 length: 17 residues. Drawing the rest from reference TRBV5-1 and TRBJ2-7, the complete variable domain is KAGVTQTPRYLIKTRGQQVTLSCSPISGHRSVSWYQQTPGQGLQFLFEYFSETQRNKGNFPGRFSGRQFSNSRSEMNVSTLELGDSALYLCASSLVESSGKIYEQYFGPGTRLTVT.

This clone was detected only a few times. This CDR3 reads CASSGGQGSSSPLHF. CDR3 bases: TGTGCCAGCAGCGGCGGACAGGGAAGTAGTTCACCCCTCCACTTT. V gene TRBV9 combines with J gene TRBJ1-6, with 8 bases identical to TRBD1. Germline CDR1 reads SGDLS; CDR2 reads YYNGEE. V dropped 3 bases and J dropped 9; count of bases not matched to a gene: 8. This CDR3 has 15 amino acids.

The gene calls are TRBV6-1 and TRBJ2-2, with no clear D. There are 15 residues in the CDR3. Germline V gene sequence: CDR1 MNHNS, CDR2 SASEGT. Trimming stripped 10 bases from V and 4 bases from J, with 19 bases between. CDR3 DNA: TGTGCCACCCTCCCGCTTACTTTCCGCACCGGGGAGCTGTTTTTT. Protein sequence: CATLPLTFRTGELFF.

J is TRBJ2-5 and V is TRBV7-9, with D hard to call. This CDR3 region has 14 residues. V lost 7 bases, J lost 3 bases, and 15 bases lay in between. Germline V gene data show CDR1 as SEHNR and CDR2 as FQNEAQ (reference sequence). CDR3 sequence (DNA): TGTGCCAGCACCCGAGCTTTAGCCGAAGAGACCCAGTACTTC. Translated, it gives CASTRALAEETQYF.

The chain carries TRBV7-2 and TRBJ1-1, with D tentatively TRBD1 (6 bases). Germline V gene lookup returns CDR1 SGHTA and CDR2 FQGNSA. There are 14 residues in the CDR3. V was shortened by 2 bases and J by 4 bases, with 11 bases between the two germline ends. This CDR3 reads CASSLRGARTEAFF. The CDR3 coding sequence is TGTGCCAGCAGCTTACGGGGGGCGCGCACTGAAGCTTTCTTT.

The chain recombines TRBV5-1 with TRBJ2-5; no clear D. The CDR3 runs to 14 residues. Germline V gene data show CDR1 as SGHRS and CDR2 as YFSETQ. V was shortened by 2 bases and J by 2 bases, with 10 bases between the two germline ends. The CDR3 nucleotides read TGCGCCAGCAGCTTACAAAGGTCACAAGAGACCCAGTACTTC. Encoded protein: CASSLQRSQETQYF. Combining the CDR3 with reference TRBV5-1 and TRBJ2-5 gives the whole variable domain KAGVTQTPRYLIKTRGQQVTLSCSPISGHRSVSWYQQTPGQGLQFLFEYFSETQRNKGNFPGRFSGRQFSNSRSEMNVSTLELGDSALYLCASSLQRSQETQYFGPGTRLLVL.

As DNA, the CDR3 is TGTGCCAGCAGCCAAGAGAGTGGCCTCTCCTACGAGCAGTACTTC. Its translation: CASSQESGLSYEQYF. The chain uses TRBV4-2 and TRBJ2-7; D is uncertain. Germline lookup yields CDR1 LGHNA and CDR2 YNFKEQ. The CDR3 has 15 amino acids. V gave up 0 bases and J gave up 0 bases, with 9 bases separating them.

The CDR3 is CASSLGPIQGAVNYGYTF. CDR3 nucleotide sequence: TGTGCCAGCAGCTTAGGGCCCATACAGGGGGCCGTTAACTATGGCTACACCTTC. The chain recombines TRBV7-2 with TRBJ1-2; TRBD1 aligns across 9 bases. Trimming at V came to 1 base and at J to 1 base, leaving 10 bases not matched to a gene. Germline loops: CDR1 SGHTA, CDR2 FQGNSA. This CDR3 has 18 amino acids.

About this clone itself: This sample includes further DNA sequences coding for the same CDR3. The chain recombines TRBV2 with TRBJ2-7, with D tentatively TRBD1 (6 bases). Germline V gene data show CDR1 as SNHLY and CDR2 as FYNNEI. Trimming left V 8 bases short and J 1 base short, with 9 bases between. The CDR3 loop spans 12 amino acids. This CDR3 reads CASRTGSYEQYF. The CDR3 region has the DNA TGTGCCAGCCGAACAGGGTCCTACGAGCAGTACTTC.

This chain joins TRBV27 and TRBJ1-2; D gene unclear. Between the trimmed V and J ends, which lost 6 bases and 2 bases, there was a span of 16 bases. The germline CDR1 and CDR2 sequences are MNHEY and SMNVEV (reference sequence). This CDR3 comprises 15 residues. CDR3 nucleotide sequence: TGTGCCAGCAGGGTGGGAACAAGTGACAACTATGGCTACACCTTC. The encoded protein is CASRVGTSDNYGYTF.

V gene TRBV7-2 combines with J gene TRBJ1-1; 7 bases agree with TRBD1. V shed 4 bases and J 2 bases; nucleotides not matched to a gene: 4. The CDR3 runs 14 residues. Germline-derived CDR1 and CDR2 are SGHTA and FQGNSA. The CDR3 sequence: CASSSGQHNTEAFF. The CDR3 DNA reads TGTGCCAGCAGCTCGGGACAGCACAACACTGAAGCTTTCTTT.

The chain recombines TRBV15 with TRBJ2-1; 9 nucleotides line up with TRBD2. Germline V lookup: CDR1 LNHNV, CDR2 YYDKDF (reference sequence). There are 17 residues in the CDR3. The V segment lost 2 bases and the J segment 4 bases; nucleotides outside the gene matches: 9. The CDR3 DNA sequence: TGTGCCACCAGCAGACCCCTGGGGCTAGCGGGATACAATGAGCAGTTCTTC. It is translated as CATSRPLGLAGYNEQFF.

This chain uses TRBV6-4 with TRBJ1-2; TRBD1 matches at 9 bases. Unmatched junction bases numbered 12, after V lost 6 bases and J lost 4 bases. From germline, CDR1 is MRHNA and CDR2 SNTAGT. The CDR3 is 16 residues long. In nucleotides, the CDR3 is TGTGCCAGCAGCCGAACCGGGACAGGGTCGCCCTATGGCTACACCTTC. It specifies CASSRTGTGSPYGYTF.

The chain has TRBV7-9 and TRBJ1-5; 7 bases are shared with TRBD1. Germline assignment: CDR1 SEHNR and CDR2 FQNEAQ (reference sequence). This CDR3 comprises 15 residues. V dropped 2 bases and J dropped 4; count of bases not matched to a gene: 5. The CDR3 sequence is CASSLYGTDNQPQHF. As DNA, the CDR3 is TGTGCCAGCAGCTTATACGGGACAGATAATCAGCCCCAGCATTTT.

Note on this clone: Within the sample, other DNA sequences also encode this same CDR3. The rearrangement links TRBV28 to TRBJ1-2; 7 bases are shared with TRBD1. J lost 4 bases, V lost 3 bases, and 2 bases had no gene match. The CDR3 runs 13 residues. Germline CDR1 and CDR2: MDHEN and SYDVKM. CDR3 DNA: TGTGCCAGCAGTTTCAGGGGGGGCTATGGCTACACCTTC. It translates to CASSFRGGYGYTF.

This chain uses TRBV5-6 with TRBJ2-5, with 9 bases that match TRBD1. Germline CDR1 is SGHDT and CDR2 is YYEEEE. CDR3 size: 16 residues. The ends lost 1 base at V and 4 bases at J; junction bases unmatched: 8. This CDR3 is CASSLRFGQGRETQYF. The CDR3 coding sequence is TGTGCCAGCAGCTTGAGGTTTGGACAGGGGAGAGAGACCCAGTACTTC.

This clone has just one count. This chain uses TRBV5-1 with TRBJ1-6, with 7 bases fitting TRBD1. Germline CDR1 reads SGHRS; CDR2 reads YFSETQ. The V gene end was trimmed by 0 bases and the J gene end by 6 bases; junction bases not matched to a gene: 6. The CDR3 length is 16 residues. The CDR3 spells CASSLGLRQGNSPLHF. The CDR3 DNA reads TGCGCCAGCAGCTTGGGGCTCCGACAGGGTAATTCACCCCTCCACTTT.

The CDR3 coding sequence is TGTGCCAGCAGCTTCACAATGGATACGCAGTATTTT. Amino acids: CASSFTMDTQYF. This chain joins TRBV5-4 and TRBJ2-3, with D unresolved. The V gene lost 2 bases and the J gene lost 6 bases, with 7 bases spanning the gap. This CDR3 is 12 amino acids long. Germline CDR1 and CDR2: SGHNT and YYREEE (reference sequence). Full variable domain (outside the CDR3, taken from reference TRBV5-4 and TRBJ2-3): ETGVTQSPTHLIKTRGQQVTLRCSSQSGHNTVSWYQQALGQGPQFIFQYYREEENGRGNFPPRFSGLQFPNYSSELNVNALELDDSALYLCASSFTMDTQYFGPGTRLTVL.

The chain has TRBV7-8 and TRBJ1-4; tentatively, D is TRBD1 (5 bases). The CDR3 consists of 17 residues. Trimming took 0 bases from V and 8 from J, leaving 19 bases between them. Germline V gene data show CDR1 as SGHVS and CDR2 as FQNEAQ. The CDR3 DNA is TGTGCCAGCAGCTTAGCGATGGGGGGGACCCGAGGAGAAAAACTGTTTTTT. It is translated as CASSLAMGGTRGEKLFF.

V usage is TRBV18 and J usage is TRBJ2-3, with 7 bases identical to TRBD1. The ends lost 0 bases at V and 1 base at J; junction bases unmatched: 4. The CDR3 is 16 residues long. Germline V CDR1 and CDR2: KGHSH, LQKENI. CDR3 residues: CASSPPGGRGTDTQYF. DNA of the CDR3: TGTGCCAGCTCACCACCAGGGGGCCGGGGCACAGATACGCAGTATTTT. Using reference TRBV18 and TRBJ2-3 for the parts outside the CDR3, the full variable domain is NAGVMQNPRHLVRRRGQEARLRCSPMKGHSHVYWYRQLPEEGLKFMVYLQKENIIDESGMPKERFSAEFPKEGPSILRIQQVVRGDSAAYFCASSPPGGRGTDTQYFGPGTRLTVL.